This T cell receptor beta chain was sequenced during a study of response to subunit inactivated influenza vaccine. A word on this clonotype: Its specificity is unknown.

The ends were cut back, 3 bases at V and 3 bases at J, with 9 bases in the middle. The CDR3 is 13 residues long. The germline V gene encodes CDR1 SGHTA and CDR2 FQGNSA. Study conclusions and caveats: The authors suggested that few new T cells are recruited per seasonal influenza vaccination.

MiXCR, run by TCRdb on the RT-PCR reads, gives a single entry per CDR3 protein. The table lists more than 700,000 distinct CDR3 sequences, over 20% of them singletons, with roughly a tenth in the top ten. The origin of this receptor is a man between 45 and 60 years old who received an inactivated influenza vaccine. V and J are TRBV7-2 and TRBJ2-7; TRBD1 is a possible D gene (6 bases). The sample was PBMCs from blood, taken roughly 5 days after vaccination. CDR3 protein: CASSLGHLYEQYF. The CDR3 nucleotides are TGTGCCAGCAGCTTGGGACACCTCTACGAGCAGTACTTC.